This TCR beta chain was observed in a study of T cell responses to AZD1222 COVID-19 vaccine. About the research overall: Pooled in the analysis were second doses at about 4 or about 12 weeks. Study observations and caveats: Seropositive at baseline were only a handful of AZD1222 recipients.

A single count supports this clone. Its antigen is undetermined. The length of the CDR3 is 15 residues. J lost 0 bases, V lost 6 bases, and 5 bases had no gene match. Germline assignment: CDR1 MDHEN and CDR2 SYDVKM. Using immunoSEQ multiplex PCR, the repertoire was profiled, and TCRdb retains in-frame clones only, with some absent. This sample has about 92,000 clones, with roughly nine tenths found just once. Sequenced here: peripheral blood, sampled on day 0 of AZD1222 vaccination. This TCR derives from an adult in good health. J is TRBJ1-5 and V is TRBV28; 7 positions agree with TRBD1. The CDR3 protein is CASRPDRDSNQPQHF. CDR3 bases: TGTGCCAGCAGACCAGACAGGGATAGCAATCAGCCCCAGCATTTT.